The clone carrying this TCR beta chain was seen repeatedly, ten times or more. Its cognate antigen is unknown. The CDR3 covers 13 residues. V was trimmed by 5 bases and J by 8 bases, leaving 18 bases between them. CDR1 and CDR2 (germline): GTSNPN, SVGIG (reference sequence). It was RNA transcripts that yielded the amplified TCR beta CDR3 regions. The HTBI primer set was used in a first-round RT-PCR of the TCR CDR3. One entry per CDR3 protein, called by TCRdb with MiXCR from the multiplex PCR reads. The table records around 350,000 distinct CDR3 sequences, approximately 19% of them present only once. This specimen comes from a study of T cells in Graves' hyperthyroidism and ophthalmopathy. Study details: Peripheral blood was collected at initial diagnosis, before any treatment. Study findings and constraints: In simple terms, a model built on 13 V-J features told ophthalmopathy apart from stable hyperthyroidism.

Based on clinical symptoms, serum thyroxine and TRAb, thyroid ultrasound and orbital computed tomography, diagnoses were reached. Sequencing input: blood. This sequence was found in a woman under 30 with Graves' hyperthyroidism. The V gene is TRBV30, the J gene TRBJ1-2; a weak D match, TRBD1 (5 bases). The CDR3 is CAWGNSPEGGYTF. CDR3 in DNA: TGTGCCTGGGGCAACAGTCCCGAGGGGGGCTACACCTTC.